This T cell receptor beta chain was recorded in a study of blood T cell repertoires in COVID-19. The germline gives CDR1 DFQATT, CDR2 SNEGSKA (reference sequence). V was clipped by 3 bases and J by 9 bases, with 17 bases between them. The CDR3 covers 13 residues. Per the authors' pipeline: Estimation of nucleated cell counts was performed using reference gene primer amplification. Using immunoSEQ multiplex PCR, the repertoire was profiled, and TCRdb retains in-frame clones only, with some absent. For V, J and clone size, that table is used; D and trimming come from the DNA. The table lists a few hundred thousand clones, approximately 92% of them singletons.

The chain is built from TRBV20-1 and TRBJ2-5; D possibly corresponds to TRBD1 (6 bases). The clonotype was recovered from a woman between 18 and 29 years old in a cohort exposed to, infected with or recovered from COVID-19 (not recorded which). Specimen: PBMCs or T cells enriched from blood (not recorded which). The CDR3 sequence: CSASLEDEGAQYF. CDR3 bases: TGCAGTGCTAGTCTGGAGGACGAGGGGGCCCAGTACTTC.